This T cell receptor (beta chain) is drawn from a study of T cell repertoires in cytomegalovirus infection. Study-level information: The public TCR beta signatures pointed to both CMV infection and matching HLA type.

The CDR3 extends over 16 amino acids. The V end was cut by 4 bases, the J end by 0 bases, with 17 bases between. Germline loops: CDR1 SGHNT, CDR2 YYREEE (reference sequence). Findings and limits, study-wide: HLA-C-restricted CMV clonotypes gave the most frequent clonotype in two of eight donors. Identification of carriers of CMV plus the relevant HLA was performed using cumulative public TCR beta family frequency.

This clonotype was counted only a few times. Its antigen is currently unknown. TCRdb re-derived calls from the reads in MiXCR, one entry per CDR3 protein. The repertoire has nearly 550,000 distinct CDR3 sequences, approximately 15% of them found once; the top ten carry under 30%. This clonotype was sampled from a human donor in good health (CMV status not recorded). Some clones in this sample may be carry-over from other donors' samples. The sample consisted of CD8+ T cells from PBMCs. The V call is TRBV5-4, the J call TRBJ2-7, with a tentative D call TRBD1 (6 bases). The DNA for the CDR3 is TGTGCCAGCAGCGGCGGACAGCCTCACCACTCCTACGAGCAGTACTTC. As protein: CASSGGQPHHSYEQYF.